Listed below are T cell receptor beta chains from one sample, sequenced in a study of radiation and T cells in renal cell carcinoma. Assay: immunoSEQ multiplex PCR; the TCRdb copy retains only in-frame clones and omits some. Among about 47,000 clones listed, 75% to 90% were seen once. Sequences were derived from blood, sampled from a patient whose treatment included radiotherapy and nephrectomy. The receptors were sampled from a woman in her 70s with renal cell carcinoma. Both conserved end residues are part of each CDR3. The D gene is left open where the match is weak. Where a row states a size, it is once, few, many or the class of an expanded clone; other rows omit it.

>NA|TRBJ2-7|TRBV4-1|TRBD1
TGCGCCAGCAGCCAAGTCCGGGACAGATCGCACTACGAGCAGTACTTC
CASSQVRDRSHYEQYF
>NA|TRBJ1-3|TRBV7-9|NA
TGTGCCAGCAGCGGCCGGATGAACTCTGGAAACACCATATATTTT
CASSGRMNSGNTIYF
>once|TRBJ2-1|TRBV28|NA
TGTGCCAGCAGTCATCTTGGGGGGAGCTCCTACAATGAGCAGTTCTTC
CASSHLGGSSYNEQFF
>NA|TRBJ2-7|TRBV5-1|NA
TGCGCCAGCAGAGCCGGGAGCTCCTACGAGCAGTACTTC
CASRAGSSYEQYF
>few|TRBJ1-1|TRBV18|NA
TGTGCCAGCTCACCATTAAACCAGGTGAACACTGAAGCTTTCTTT
CASSPLNQVNTEAFF
>NA|TRBJ2-1|TRBV5-1|TRBD2
TGCGCCAGCAGCTCACGGGGGGTCAGTGAGCAGTTCTTC
CASSSRGVSEQFF
>NA|TRBJ1-4|TRBV4-1|NA
TGCGCCAGCAGCCTTACAATTAATGAAAAACTGTTTTTT
CASSLTINEKLFF
>NA|TRBJ2-5|TRBV5-1|TRBD2
TGCGCCAGCAGCCCGGGGGGGAGAGAGACCCAGTACTTC
CASSPGGRETQYF
>NA|TRBJ2-2|TRBV18|TRBD2
TGTGCCAGCTCACCAGCCACCGGGACTAGCGGGAACAACGGGGAGCTGTTTTTT
CASSPATGTSGNNGELFF
>NA|TRBJ1-4|TRBV7-8|TRBD1
TGTGCCAGCAGCTTGTGGGACAGGGCTGGTAATGAAAAACTGTTTTTT
CASSLWDRAGNEKLFF
>NA|TRBJ2-2|TRBV5-5|NA
TGTGCCAGCGGTATAACACTAACGAACACCGGGGAGCTGTTTTTT
CASGITLTNTGELFF
>NA|TRBJ2-7|TRBV5-1|TRBD2
TGCGCCAGCAGCTTGTTTGCGGGAGTGGGCTACGAGCAGTACTTC
CASSLFAGVGYEQYF
>NA|TRBJ1-4|TRBV18|TRBD1
TGTGCCAGCTCACGGGACAGGGATGAAAAACTGTTTTTT
CASSRDRDEKLFF
>many|TRBJ2-7|TRBV29-1|TRBD2
TGCAGCGTTGTGACTAGCTGGCTCGACGAGCAGTACTTC
CSVVTSWLDEQYF
>few|TRBJ1-2|TRBV5-4|NA
TGTGCCAGCAGCTTAGTTGATAACTATGGCTACACCTTC
CASSLVDNYGYTF
>NA|TRBJ1-1|TRBV2|TRBD1
TGTGCCAGCTCCCCTCGGACAGGGGCAAACACTGAAGCTTTCTTT
CASSPRTGANTEAFF
>once|TRBJ2-7|TRBV6-5|TRBD1
TGTGCCAGCAGTTACTCGGGGACAGGAGCCCACGAGCAGTACTTC
CASSYSGTGAHEQYF
>NA|TRBJ2-7|TRBV19|TRBD1
TGTGCCAGTAGTATAGTGGGACAGGGGCTGGATTCCTACGAGCAGTACTTC
CASSIVGQGLDSYEQYF
>NA|TRBJ2-1|TRBV7-7|NA
TGTGCCAGCAGTCCCCGAACAGGGCCCGATGAGCAGTTCTTC
CASSPRTGPDEQFF
>NA|TRBJ2-5|TRBV5-1|NA
TGCGCCAGCAGCTCGGGAACAGGGAAAGAGACCCAGTACTTC
CASSSGTGKETQYF
>NA|TRBJ2-2|TRBV2|TRBD2
TGTGCCAGCAGTGAACAGGCTAGCGGGAGCGGGGTCGGGGAGCTGTTTTTT
CASSEQASGSGVGELFF
>NA|TRBJ2-6|TRBV18|NA
TGTGCCAGCTCACCTACGCAGGGGCCCGGGGCCAACGTCCTGACTTTC
CASSPTQGPGANVLTF
>NA|TRBJ2-5|TRBV7-2|TRBD2
TGTGCCAGCAGCTTAGCCTCTAGCGGGAGGGGTGATGAGACCCAGTACTTC
CASSLASSGRGDETQYF
>NA|TRBJ1-3|TRBV6-5|NA
TGTGCCAGCAGTTACTCTGCAGGGGACGCTGGAAACACCATATATTTT
CASSYSAGDAGNTIYF
>few|TRBJ2-2|TRBV10-1|NA
TGCGCCAGCAGTGAAGCATCTAGATACACCGGGGAGCTGTTTTTT
CASSEASRYTGELFF
>once|TRBJ1-1|TRBV27|NA
TGTGCCAGCAGTTTATCACAGGGTTACACTGAAGCTTTCTTT
CASSLSQGYTEAFF
>NA|TRBJ2-3|TRBV5-1|TRBD2
TGCGCCAGCAGCCTGGGGACTAGCGTTACAGATACGCAGTATTTT
CASSLGTSVTDTQYF
>NA|TRBJ1-1|TRBV28|NA
TGTGCCAGCAGTTTATTAGCGGGAGGGAACACTGAAGCTTTCTTT
CASSLLAGGNTEAFF
>few|TRBJ2-2|TRBV5-1|TRBD1
TGCGCCAGCAGCTTCGGAGGACAGGGGTTAAACACCGGGGAGCTGTTTTTT
CASSFGGQGLNTGELFF
>few|TRBJ2-2|TRBV9|NA
TGTGCCAGCAGCGTAGGTCAGAACACCGGGGAGCTGTTTTTT
CASSVGQNTGELFF
>once|TRBJ2-7|TRBV5-1|TRBD2
TGCGCCAGCAGCCCCCGGGAGGCGCGGTACGAGCAGTACTTC
CASSPREARYEQYF
>NA|TRBJ2-2|TRBV5-5|NA
TGTGCCAGCAGCTTGGGGCGATGGGCCGGGACCGGGGAGCTGTTTTTT
CASSLGRWAGTGELFF
>once|TRBJ2-3|TRBV7-2|TRBD2
TGTGCCAGCAGCTCCACCGGGACTAGCGGGTCGGATACGCAGTATTTT
CASSSTGTSGSDTQYF
>NA|TRBJ2-7|TRBV4-3|NA
TGCGCCAGCAGCCAAGGGGTCTGGTACGAGCAGTACTTC
CASSQGVWYEQYF
>NA|TRBJ2-2|TRBV7-7|TRBD2
TGTGCCAGCAGCCCGACTAGCGGGGCCCCGCCGACCGGGGAGCTGTTTTTT
CASSPTSGAPPTGELFF
>NA|TRBJ1-1|TRBV7-8|NA
TGTGCCAGCAGCCAAGAAAGGACGGGTGAAGCTTTCTTT
CASSQERTGEAFF
>NA|TRBJ1-1|TRBV6-5|TRBD1
TGTGCCAGCAGTTACCGACAGGGATACACTGAAGCTTTCTTT
CASSYRQGYTEAFF
>NA|TRBJ2-5|TRBV10-2|TRBD1
TGCGCCAGCAGGACAGGGGGCTGGGAGACCCAGTACTTC
CASRTGGWETQYF
>NA|TRBJ2-3|TRBV7-9|NA
TGTGCCAGCAGCTCAGAGGGGGGCACAGATACGCAGTATTTT
CASSSEGGTDTQYF
>few|TRBJ2-6|TRBV6-5|NA
TGTGCCAGCAGTTACTCCGTCCCCTCTGGGGCCAACGTCCTGACTTTC
CASSYSVPSGANVLTF
>once|TRBJ2-7|TRBV4-3|NA
TGCGCCAGCAGCCAAGGGTATTACTCCGAGCAGTACTTC
CASSQGYYSEQYF
>NA|TRBJ2-7|TRBV28|TRBD1
TGTGCCAGCAGTTCCATTAGGGACAGATCCTACGAGCAGTACTTC
CASSSIRDRSYEQYF
>NA|TRBJ1-4|TRBV7-9|NA
TGTGCCAGCAGCTTAGCTATCGGCAGGGGTGGTGAAAAACTGTTTTTT
CASSLAIGRGGEKLFF
>NA|TRBJ2-7|TRBV11-1|TRBD2
TGTGCCAGCAGCTTTTCTCTAGCGGGGAAAGAGCAGTACTTC
CASSFSLAGKEQYF
>NA|TRBJ1-5|TRBV7-2|NA
TGTGCCAGCGGTCCTTCAGTCAATCAGCCCCAGCATTTT
CASGPSVNQPQHF
>NA|TRBJ1-2|TRBV4-1|NA
TGCGCCAGCAGCCAAGCGCATATTTTCCTCTATGGCTACACCTTC
CASSQAHIFLYGYTF
>few|TRBJ1-1|TRBV7-6|NA
TGTGCCAGCACCTCTCGGAGGGCAAACACTGAAGCTTTCTTT
CASTSRRANTEAFF
>NA|TRBJ1-1|TRBV29-1|NA
TGCAGCGTTGAAGACGGGGGGAGACGTGAAGCTTTCTTT
CSVEDGGRREAFF
>NA|TRBJ2-7|TRBV7-2|NA
TGTGCCAGCAGCTTAGCGGAGGGGGGGACGGACCCTTACGAGCAGTACTTC
CASSLAEGGTDPYEQYF
>NA|TRBJ1-5|TRBV6-5|TRBD1
TGTGCCACCAGGGGGACATCAGGTCAGCCCCAGCATTTT
CATRGTSGQPQHF
>NA|TRBJ2-5|TRBV6-5|TRBD2
TGTGCCAGCAGTTACGGTGGGGGGGACCAAGAGACCCAGTACTTC
CASSYGGGDQETQYF
>NA|TRBJ1-1|TRBV4-3|NA
TGCGCCAGCAGCCAAGGAAGGGCCCATCCTGAAGCTTTCTTT
CASSQGRAHPEAFF
>NA|TRBJ2-2|TRBV7-9|TRBD1
TGTGCCAGCAGCTTAGCCCCGGGACAGTCTTCCGTGGGGGAGCTGTTTTTT
CASSLAPGQSSVGELFF
>NA|TRBJ1-6|TRBV6-5|NA
TGTGCCAGCAGTTACTCGGGGAGCTCCTATAATTCACCCCTCCACTTT
CASSYSGSSYNSPLHF
>NA|TRBJ1-6|TRBV6-5|NA
TGTGCCAGCAGGCTGCTGAATTCACCCCTCCACTTT
CASRLLNSPLHF
>few|TRBJ2-5|TRBV19|NA
TGTGCCAGTAGTAGCGGACAAGAGACCCAGTACTTC
CASSSGQETQYF
>NA|TRBJ2-5|TRBV7-2|NA
TGTGCCAGCAGCTTCGCCAGCCGGGGAGGTGAGACCCAGTACTTC
CASSFASRGGETQYF
>once|TRBJ2-5|TRBV10-2|TRBD1
TGCGCCAGCAGTGAGAGGGGGCGGGAGACCCAGTACTTC
CASSERGRETQYF
>NA|TRBJ2-3|TRBV7-2|NA
TGTGCCAGCGGCTGGGGGGGCCTAGATACGCAGTATTTT
CASGWGGLDTQYF
>NA|TRBJ1-2|TRBV10-3|NA
TGTGCCATCAGTGACGGGGTGGGCACCCGAGAGGGCTACACCTTC
CAISDGVGTREGYTF